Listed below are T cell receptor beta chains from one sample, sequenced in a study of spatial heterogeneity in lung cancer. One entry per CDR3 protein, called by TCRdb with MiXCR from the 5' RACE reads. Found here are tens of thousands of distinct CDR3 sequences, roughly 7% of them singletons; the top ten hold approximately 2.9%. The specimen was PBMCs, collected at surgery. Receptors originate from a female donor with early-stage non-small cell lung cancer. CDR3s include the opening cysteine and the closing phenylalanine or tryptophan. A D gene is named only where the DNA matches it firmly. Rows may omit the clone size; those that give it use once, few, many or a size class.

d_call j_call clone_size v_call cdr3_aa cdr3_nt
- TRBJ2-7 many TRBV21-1 CASSKEGVYEQYF TGTGCCAGCAGCAAAGAGGGCGTTTACGAGCAGTACTTC
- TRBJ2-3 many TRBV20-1 CSARDPGVTDTQYF TGCAGTGCTAGAGATCCGGGGGTTACAGATACGCAGTATTTT
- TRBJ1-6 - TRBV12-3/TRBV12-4 CASTLRSRANSPLHF TGTGCCAGCACCCTAAGATCCAGGGCGAATTCACCCCTCCACTTT
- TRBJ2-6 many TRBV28 CASSRALNVLTF TGTGCCAGCAGTAGGGCGCTCAACGTCCTGACTTTC
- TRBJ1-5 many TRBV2 CASSGWDDQPQHF TGTGCCAGCAGTGGGTGGGACGATCAGCCCCAGCATTTT
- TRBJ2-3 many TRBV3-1 CASSQAKGLGTDTQYF TGTGCCAGCAGCCAAGCTAAGGGGCTGGGCACAGATACGCAGTATTTT
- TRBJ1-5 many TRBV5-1 CASSLQGNSNQPQHF TGCGCCAGCAGCCTTCAGGGCAATAGCAATCAGCCCCAGCATTTT
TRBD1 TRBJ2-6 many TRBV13 CASSLGRKDRGFGANVLTF TGTGCCAGCAGCTTAGGCCGGAAGGACAGGGGGTTTGGGGCCAACGTCCTGACTTTC
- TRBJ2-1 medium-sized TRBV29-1 CSVDTTDNEQFF TGCAGCGTCGATACTACTGACAATGAGCAGTTCTTC
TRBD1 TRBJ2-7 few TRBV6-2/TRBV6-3 CASRRTGASYEQYF TGTGCCAGCAGAAGAACAGGGGCCTCCTACGAGCAGTACTTC
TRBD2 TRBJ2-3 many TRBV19 CASSETSTSTDTQYF TGTGCCAGTAGCGAGACTAGCACCAGCACAGATACGCAGTATTTT
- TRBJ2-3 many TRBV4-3 CASSQDLGTDTQYF TGCGCCAGCAGCCAAGATTTGGGCACAGATACGCAGTATTTT
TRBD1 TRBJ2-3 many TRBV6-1 CASTPWTGVDTQYF TGTGCCAGCACCCCTTGGACAGGGGTAGATACGCAGTATTTT
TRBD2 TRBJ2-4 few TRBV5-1 CASSSAGTSGRGAKNIQYF TGCGCCAGCAGCTCAGCCGGGACTAGCGGGAGAGGAGCCAAAAACATTCAGTACTTC
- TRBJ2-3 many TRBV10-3 CAISESVDTQYF TGTGCCATCAGTGAGTCGGTGGATACGCAGTATTTT
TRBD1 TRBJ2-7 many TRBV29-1 CSVTGTGAGEQYF TGCAGCGTTACCGGGACAGGGGCTGGGGAGCAGTACTTC
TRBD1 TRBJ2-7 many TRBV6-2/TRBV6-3 CASTTGGYEQYF TGTGCCAGCACAACAGGGGGCTACGAGCAGTACTTC
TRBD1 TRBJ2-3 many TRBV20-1 CSVRDRVGDTQYF TGCAGTGTTCGGGACAGGGTAGGAGATACGCAGTATTTT
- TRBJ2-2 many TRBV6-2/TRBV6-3 CASSYSGSRSGELFF TGTGCCAGCAGTTACTCGGGTAGCAGGTCCGGGGAGCTGTTTTTT
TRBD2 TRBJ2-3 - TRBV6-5 CASGRLAGASTDTQYF TGTGCCAGCGGTCGGCTAGCGGGGGCGAGCACAGATACGCAGTATTTT
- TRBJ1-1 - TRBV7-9 CASRWVGTEAFF TGTGCCAGCAGATGGGTCGGCACTGAAGCTTTCTTT
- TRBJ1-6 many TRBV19 CACRRDILNSPLHF TGTGCCTGCCGCCGGGACATATTAAATTCACCCCTCCACTTT
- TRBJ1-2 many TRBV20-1 CSASQGTNYGYTF TGCAGTGCTAGCCAGGGAACTAACTATGGCTACACCTTC
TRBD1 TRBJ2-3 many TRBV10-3 CAISESMRTGVTDTQYF TGTGCCATCAGTGAGTCGATGAGGACAGGAGTCACAGATACGCAGTATTTT
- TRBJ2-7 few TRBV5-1 CASSLEGDTQDEQYF TGCGCCAGCAGCCTGGAGGGGGACACTCAGGACGAGCAGTACTTC
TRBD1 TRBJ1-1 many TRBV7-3 CASSSQGARNTEAFF TGTGCCAGCAGCTCCCAGGGGGCACGTAACACTGAAGCTTTCTTT
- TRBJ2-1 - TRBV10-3 CAISESSRGNGEQFF TGTGCCATCAGTGAATCAAGTCGGGGTAATGGTGAGCAGTTCTTC
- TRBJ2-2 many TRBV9 CASSGTAAGNTGELFF TGTGCCAGCAGCGGGACGGCAGCGGGGAACACCGGGGAGCTGTTTTTT
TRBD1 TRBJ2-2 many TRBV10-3 CAIRGQGNTGELFF TGTGCCATCAGAGGACAGGGGAACACCGGGGAGCTGTTTTTT
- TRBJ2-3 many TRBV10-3 CAISEGATTDTQYF TGTGCCATCAGTGAAGGGGCTACCACAGATACGCAGTATTTT
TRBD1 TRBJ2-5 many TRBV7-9 CASSGTGIETQYF TGTGCCAGCAGCGGGACAGGGATAGAGACCCAGTACTTC
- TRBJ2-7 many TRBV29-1 CSATRSNEQYF TGCAGCGCTACACGGTCTAACGAGCAGTACTTC
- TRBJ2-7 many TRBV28 CASSYSGLTTNPEQYF TGTGCCAGCAGTTACTCAGGACTCACCACAAATCCCGAGCAGTACTTC
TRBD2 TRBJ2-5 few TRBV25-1 CASRHSGGETQYF TGTGCCAGCAGACATAGCGGGGGGGAGACCCAGTACTTC
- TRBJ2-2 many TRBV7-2 CASSRRPPNTGELFF TGTGCCAGCAGCAGACGACCCCCGAACACCGGGGAGCTGTTTTTT
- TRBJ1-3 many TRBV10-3 CAISGLGSVVPTGNTIYF TGTGCCATCAGTGGCCTGGGCTCGGTAGTTCCTACTGGAAACACCATATATTTT
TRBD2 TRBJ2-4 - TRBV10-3 CAISELAGGLAKNIQYF TGTGCCATCAGTGAGCTAGCGGGGGGGCTAGCCAAAAACATTCAGTACTTC
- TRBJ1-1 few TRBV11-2 CASSFSDGNTEAFF TGTGCCAGCAGCTTTTCGGACGGAAACACTGAAGCTTTCTTT
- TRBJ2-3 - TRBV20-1 CSARGELTDTQYF TGCAGTGCTAGAGGGGAACTCACAGATACGCAGTATTTT
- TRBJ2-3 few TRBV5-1 CASSGGTPQADTQYF TGCGCCAGCAGCGGGGGGACCCCTCAGGCAGATACGCAGTATTTT
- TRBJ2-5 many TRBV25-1 CASSDIQKQETQYF TGTGCCAGCAGCGATATACAGAAACAAGAGACCCAGTACTTC
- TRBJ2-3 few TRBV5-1 CASTGPRTSTDTQYF TGCGCCAGCACGGGCCCGCGTACTAGCACAGATACGCAGTATTTT
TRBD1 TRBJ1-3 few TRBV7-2 CASSAGRDRAGNTIYF TGTGCCAGCAGCGCAGGCCGGGACAGGGCCGGAAACACCATATATTTT
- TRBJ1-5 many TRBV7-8 CASSQGLGPQPQHF TGTGCCAGCAGCCAGGGGTTGGGCCCACAGCCCCAGCATTTT
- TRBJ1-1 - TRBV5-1 CASSFNSQTNTEAFF TGCGCCAGCAGCTTTAACAGCCAGACGAACACTGAAGCTTTCTTT
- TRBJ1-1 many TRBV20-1 CSARDSQGPPEAFF TGCAGTGCTAGAGATTCTCAGGGTCCACCTGAAGCTTTCTTT
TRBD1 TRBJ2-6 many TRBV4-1 CASSQDQGASSGANVLTF TGCGCCAGCAGCCAAGATCAGGGGGCCAGCTCTGGGGCCAACGTCCTGACTTTC
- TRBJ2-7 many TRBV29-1 CSVILPGDEQYF TGCAGCGTAATCCTCCCTGGGGACGAGCAGTACTTC
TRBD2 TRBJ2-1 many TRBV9 CASSPRGTSGADEQFF TGTGCCAGCAGCCCCCGAGGGACTAGCGGGGCCGATGAGCAGTTCTTC
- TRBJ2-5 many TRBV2 CASLRDGEETQYF TGTGCCAGTCTCCGGGACGGGGAAGAGACCCAGTACTTC
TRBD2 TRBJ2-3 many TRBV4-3 CASSQEGTSDGTQYF TGCGCCAGCAGCCAAGAGGGGACTAGCGACGGTACGCAGTATTTT
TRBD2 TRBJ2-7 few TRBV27 CASSTLAGGSLYEQYF TGTGCCAGCAGTACCCTTGCGGGGGGTTCCCTCTACGAGCAGTACTTC
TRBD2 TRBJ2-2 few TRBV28 CASNPGGSNGELFF TGTGCCAGCAATCCGGGGGGTAGCAACGGGGAGCTGTTTTTT
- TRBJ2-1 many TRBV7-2 CASSLSKGTYNEQFF TGTGCCAGCAGCTTATCTAAAGGGACCTACAATGAGCAGTTCTTC
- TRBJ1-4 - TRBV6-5 CASRDSGILNEKLFF TGTGCCAGCAGGGACAGCGGAATCTTGAATGAAAAACTGTTTTTT
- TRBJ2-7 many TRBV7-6 CASSRDNSYEQYF TGTGCCAGCTCTCGGGACAACTCCTACGAGCAGTACTTC
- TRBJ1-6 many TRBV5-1 CASSLVYRGDRPLHF TGCGCCAGCAGCTTGGTCTACCGAGGGGATAGGCCCCTCCACTTT
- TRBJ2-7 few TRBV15 CATSRERLQTLAYEQYF TGTGCCACCAGCAGAGAGCGGTTACAGACACTAGCCTACGAGCAGTACTTC
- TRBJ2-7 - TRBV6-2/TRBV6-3 CASSYTGSSYEQYF TGTGCCAGCAGTTATACAGGGAGCTCCTACGAGCAGTACTTC